The clone carrying this T cell receptor beta chain occurred once. Its antigen is currently unknown. Germline V lookup: CDR1 DFQATT, CDR2 SNEGSKA (reference sequence). The CDR3 extends over 11 amino acids. The V end was cut by 5 bases, the J end by 1 base, with 6 bases between. TCRbeta library construction was performed incorporating unique molecular identifiers. Each CDR3 protein gets one entry after TCRdb re-called the PCR reads with MiXCR. The table has about a million distinct CDR3 sequences, about 29% seen once; the top ten hold 25% to 35%. This entry is derived from a study of T-cell reconstitution after alpha-beta-depleted transplantation in children. Whole-study results and caveats: Roughly two months post-transplant, alpha-beta T cells reportedly originated from several hundred graft clones that had expanded.

The chain carries TRBV20-1 and TRBJ2-7, with D unresolved. This TCR was sampled from a boy younger than two who had a stem cell transplant for SCID, so the T cells may come from the graft donor. The sample consisted of PBMCs, mostly from graft donor cells, taken 360 days after TCRalphabeta/CD19-depleted stem cell transplant. For the CDR3, the DNA is TGCAGTGCTCCCGTTTCCTACGAGCAGTACTTC. Translated: CSAPVSYEQYF.